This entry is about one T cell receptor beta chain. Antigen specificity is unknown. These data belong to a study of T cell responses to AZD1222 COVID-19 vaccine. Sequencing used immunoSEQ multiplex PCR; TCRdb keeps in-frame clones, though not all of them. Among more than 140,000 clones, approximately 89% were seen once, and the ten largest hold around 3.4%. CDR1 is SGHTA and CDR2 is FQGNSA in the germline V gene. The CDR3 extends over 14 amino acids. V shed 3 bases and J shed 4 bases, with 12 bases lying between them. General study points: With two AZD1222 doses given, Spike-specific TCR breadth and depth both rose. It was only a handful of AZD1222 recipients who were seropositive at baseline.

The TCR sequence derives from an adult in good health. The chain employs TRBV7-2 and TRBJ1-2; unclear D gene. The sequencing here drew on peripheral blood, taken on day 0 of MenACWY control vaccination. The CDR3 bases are TGTGCCAGCAGCTTTTCGGCCAGCCTCTATGGCTACACCTTC. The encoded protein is CASSFSASLYGYTF.